This section outlines one T cell receptor (beta chain) sequence together with its context. This record belongs to a study of blood T cell repertoires in COVID-19. Overall study: Whether acute or convalescent, the COVID-19 samples came from the United States, Italy and Spain. Sources were T cells, B-cell-depleted T cells, or PBMCs; the material itself was cDNA or gDNA.

Trimming removed 5 bases at V and 8 bases at J, with 18 bases between. The CDR3 spans 14 residues. CDR1 and CDR2 (germline): MDHEN, SYDVKM. Per the study methods: Estimates of nucleated cell counts were drawn from the amplification of reference gene primers. Sequenced by immunoSEQ multiplex PCR; TCRdb stores in-frame clones only, minus some. Clone size and V and J calls were adopted from that table, with D and trimming inferred from the DNA. The sample holds approximately 77,000 clones, around 76% seen once. The sequence derives from a man in his sixties or seventies with active or convalescent COVID-19. The sequenced sample was peripheral blood. V is TRBV28 and J is TRBJ1-2, with D perhaps matching TRBD1 (6 bases). The CDR3 loop reads CASSTDRRGSGYTF. CDR3 bases: TGTGCCAGCAGTACGGACAGAAGAGGTTCAGGCTACACCTTC.